Shown below are 25 T cell receptor beta chains from a single sample sequenced in a study of blood T cell repertoires in COVID-19. Sequencing used immunoSEQ multiplex PCR; TCRdb keeps in-frame clones, though not all of them. The profile shows over 250,000 clones, 88% of them singletons. The sequencing sample was made of peripheral blood. The receptors were gathered from a woman aged 40 to 55 who had recovered from COVID-19.

This chain uses TRBV5-1 with TRBJ1-2, with D possibly matching TRBD1 (5 bases). Per germline, CDR1 SGHRS and CDR2 YFSETQ. The CDR3 has 14 amino acids. Trimming removed 1 base from V and 6 bases from J, with 13 bases in between. CDR3 in amino acids: CASSLRPGNDGYTF. The CDR3 DNA is TGCGCCAGCAGCTTGCGGCCAGGGAACGATGGCTACACCTTC.

The chain recombines TRBV5-1 with TRBJ1-1; the match to TRBD1 covers 9 bases. After removal of 4 bases from V and 1 base from J, the junction contained 5 bases not matched to a gene. The germline V gene encodes CDR1 SGHRS and CDR2 YFSETQ. CDR3 length: 15 residues. In DNA, the CDR3 is TGCGCCAGCAGCCTCTGGGACAGGGCGAACACTGAAGCTTTCTTT. Translating it yields CASSLWDRANTEAFF.

The V and J genes are TRBV10-3 and TRBJ2-1; D unclear. With 9 bases removed from V and 9 bases from J, the gap between germline ends came to 12 bases. This CDR3 contains 11 residues. Germline loops: CDR1 ENHRY, CDR2 SYGVKD. CDR3 region: CAITEFGEQFF. The CDR3 DNA follows: TGTGCCATAACCGAATTCGGTGAGCAGTTCTTC.

The chain links TRBV12-3 or TRBV12-4 to TRBJ2-5; maybe TRBD2 (6 bases). The V and J ends lost 7 bases and 1 base respectively, with 10 bases between them. This CDR3 has 13 amino acids. The CDR3 region has the DNA TGTGCCAGCACCTTGGGGGGCCAAGAGACCCAGTACTTC. Its translation is CASTLGGQETQYF.

The chain is built from TRBV18 and TRBJ2-5, with 11 bases lining up with TRBD2. This CDR3 region has 15 residues. Trimming cost V 3 bases and J 5 bases; bases outside gene matches: 5. Germline V gives CDR1 KGHSH, CDR2 LQKENI. In nucleotides, the CDR3 is TGTGCCAGCTCACCGATAGCGGGAGGGTCGGAGACCCAGTACTTC. Its protein is CASSPIAGGSETQYF.

The chain links TRBV7-6 to TRBJ1-3, with 8 bases that match TRBD1. Unmatched junction bases numbered 8, after V lost 5 bases and J lost 2 bases. This CDR3 has 16 residues. CDR1 is SGHVS and CDR2 is FNYEAQ in the germline V gene. The CDR3 loop is CASSPGPQGAGNTIYF. The CDR3 DNA reads TGTGCCAGCAGCCCAGGGCCACAGGGGGCTGGAAACACCATATATTTT.

V gene TRBV6-5 combines with J gene TRBJ2-5, with 7 bases lining up with TRBD1. CDR1 and CDR2 from the germline V gene are MNHEY and SVGAGI. V gave up 6 bases and J gave up 9 bases; unmatched junction bases: 13. The CDR3 consists of 14 residues. Written as DNA, the CDR3 is TGTGCCAGCAGGCGAGGGACAGCCAAGAGGGCCCAGTACTTC. Residues: CASRRGTAKRAQYF.

The CDR3 sequence: CASTKGPSGSYEQYF. Written as DNA, the CDR3 is TGTGCCAGTACCAAGGGGCCTAGCGGTTCCTACGAGCAGTACTTC. The chain joins TRBV19 to TRBJ2-7; 7 bases fit TRBD2. This CDR3 has 15 amino acids. Trimming cost V 7 bases and J 1 base; bases outside gene matches: 10. The germline CDR1 and CDR2 sequences are LNHDA and SQIVND (reference sequence).

The chain joins TRBV6-5 to TRBJ1-1; the match to TRBD1 covers 7 bases. The CDR3 extends over 14 amino acids. Trimming at V came to 1 base and at J to 7 bases, leaving 6 bases not matched to a gene. In germline, CDR1 is MNHEY, CDR2 SVGAGI. This chain's CDR3 is CASSYYDRVGEAFF. CDR3 coding DNA: TGTGCCAGCAGTTACTACGACAGGGTTGGTGAAGCTTTCTTT.

CDR3 sequence (DNA): TGTGCCTGGAGGGCGGGTATGGGATGGTCCGGGGAGCTGTTTTTT. Amino acid sequence: CAWRAGMGWSGELFF. The rearrangement uses TRBV30 and TRBJ2-2; D is perhaps TRBD2 (5 bases). Germline lookup yields CDR1 GTSNPN and CDR2 SVGIG (reference sequence). The CDR3 length is 15 residues. Trimming took off 3 bases at V and 6 bases at J, with 17 bases between the two ends.

This clone was observed a handful of times. J is TRBJ1-3 and V is TRBV6-5; D remains unclear. V was clipped by 5 bases and J by 2 bases, with 13 bases between them. The CDR3 sequence is 15 residues long. Germline CDR1 MNHEY, CDR2 SVGAGI. CDR3: CASSTRSGTGNTIYF. The CDR3 nucleotides are TGTGCCAGCAGTACCCGTTCGGGGACTGGAAACACCATATATTTT.

This sequence joins TRBV11-2 and TRBJ1-2; D might be TRBD1 (5 bases). The CDR3 consists of 16 residues. The V end lost 1 base, the J end lost 0 bases, and 12 bases lay between the germline ends. CDR1 is SGHAT and CDR2 is FQNNGV in the germline V gene. CDR3 nucleotides: TGTGCCAGCAGCTTAGGGGGGGTGGACACTAACTATGGCTACACCTTC. It encodes CASSLGGVDTNYGYTF. Looking up the rest from reference TRBV11-2 and TRBJ1-2 gives the full variable domain: EAGVAQSPRYKIIEKRQSVAFWCNPISGHATLYWYQQILGQGPKLLIQFQNNGVVDDSQLPKDRFSAERLKGVDSTLKIQPAKLEDSAVYLCASSLGGVDTNYGYTFGSGTRLTVV.

This clone appeared once. The chain uses TRBV11-3 and TRBJ2-1, with D perhaps TRBD1 (6 bases). CDR3 length: 15 amino acids. Germline V gene data show CDR1 as SGHNT and CDR2 as YENEEA. Trimming took 5 bases from V and 0 from J, leaving 11 bases between them. Here the CDR3 DNA reads TGTGCCAGCAGCCCAGGGGCCAGCTCCTACAATGAGCAGTTCTTC. The encoded protein is CASSPGASSYNEQFF.

This chain links TRBV7-9 with TRBJ2-1; tentatively, D is TRBD2 (5 bases). The germline V and J ends were trimmed by 3 bases and 8 bases, with 20 bases remaining between them. There are 16 residues in the CDR3. Germline CDR1 and CDR2: SEHNR and FQNEAQ (reference sequence). Here the CDR3 DNA reads TGTGCCAGCAGCTTGGGTTGGGCGGGCTTAATCGATGAGCAGTTCTTC. It specifies CASSLGWAGLIDEQFF.

V and J are TRBV6-5 and TRBJ1-5; D is possibly TRBD1 (5 bases). Trimming took 6 bases from V and 3 from J, leaving 9 bases between them. This CDR3 is built from 13 residues. Germline V gene sequence: CDR1 MNHEY, CDR2 SVGAGI. CDR3 DNA: TGTGCCAGCAGCCAGGGTGCCAATCAGCCCCAGCATTTT. It specifies CASSQGANQPQHF.

This chain connects TRBV12-3 or TRBV12-4 to TRBJ1-2; D might be TRBD1 (6 bases). The CDR3 has 12 amino acids. V lost 5 bases and J 8 bases, leaving 12 bases between the germline ends. The CDR3 sequence: CASSPDSRGYTF. CDR3 DNA sequence: TGTGCCAGCAGTCCGGACAGTCGGGGCTACACCTTC.

Notes on this clone: Other DNA sequences from this sample encode an identical CDR3 as well. The rearrangement links TRBV7-9 to TRBJ1-2; D is ambiguous. Germline values: CDR1 SEHNR, CDR2 FQNEAQ (reference sequence). This CDR3 is built from 14 residues. V was clipped by 5 bases and J by 4 bases, with 14 bases between them. CDR3 sequence reads: CASSPGGDFYGYTF. The CDR3 DNA is TGTGCCAGCAGCCCCGGAGGCGACTTCTATGGCTACACCTTC.

The chain is built from TRBV6-5 and TRBJ2-2, with TRBD1 identical over 8 bases. This CDR3 has 14 residues. Germline values: CDR1 MNHEY, CDR2 SVGAGI. Germline trimming cut 7 bases from V and 7 bases from J; bases unmatched to any gene: 8. CDR3 protein: CASKPQGGIGELFF. CDR3 nucleotide sequence: TGTGCCAGCAAACCACAGGGGGGTATCGGGGAGCTGTTTTTT.

The chain links TRBV18 to TRBJ2-7; D is possibly TRBD1 (5 bases). Germline-derived CDR1 and CDR2 are KGHSH and LQKENI. The CDR3 has 15 amino acids. V was pared by 1 base and J by 0 bases, with 10 bases between. The CDR3 DNA is TGTGCCAGCTCACCACGGGGCCTAAGCTCCTACGAGCAGTACTTC. Its protein is CASSPRGLSSYEQYF.

The gene calls are TRBV7-2 and TRBJ1-2, with a tentative D call TRBD1 (5 bases). The CDR3 sequence is 14 residues long. The V end lost 6 bases, the J end lost 1 base, and 12 bases lay between the germline ends. CDR1 and CDR2 from the germline V gene are SGHTA and FQGNSA. CDR3 sequence: CASRPQGGNYGYTF. As DNA, the CDR3 is TGTGCCAGCAGACCGCAGGGCGGTAACTATGGCTACACCTTC.

This clone was counted once. This chain connects TRBV24-1 to TRBJ2-1; perhaps TRBD1 as D (5 bases). Germline V gene lookup returns CDR1 KGHDR and CDR2 SFDVKD. The CDR3 is made up of 15 amino acids. V dropped 4 bases and J dropped 4 bases, with 13 bases sitting between them. Here the CDR3 DNA reads TGTGCCACCAGTGACCCACAGGACCCTTACAATGAGCAGTTCTTC. This translates into CATSDPQDPYNEQFF.

This rearrangement joins TRBV29-1 to TRBJ2-3, with a tentative D call TRBD2 (5 bases). The germline V gene encodes CDR1 SQVTM and CDR2 ANQGSEA. With 6 bases removed from V and 12 bases from J, the gap between germline ends came to 16 bases. The CDR3 sequence is 11 residues long. This chain's CDR3 is CSVRGGRAQYF. The CDR3 DNA follows: TGCAGCGTCCGTGGTGGGCGGGCCCAGTATTTT.

The J gene is TRBJ2-7, the V gene TRBV7-3, with 7 nucleotides matching TRBD2. Germline V CDR1 and CDR2: SGHTA, FQGTGA. V gave up 0 bases and J gave up 2 bases; unmatched junction bases: 7. The CDR3 runs to 16 residues. The CDR3 is CASSLTGGSLAYEQYF. CDR3 bases: TGTGCCAGCAGCTTAACGGGAGGGAGTTTGGCCTACGAGCAGTACTTC.

This chain uses TRBV28 with TRBJ2-2; D is possibly TRBD2 (6 bases). There are 14 residues in the CDR3. Germline CDR1 and CDR2: MDHEN and SYDVKM. The CDR3 protein is CAAMGGAGTGELFF. The CDR3 nucleotides are TGTGCGGCCATGGGGGGAGCGGGCACCGGGGAGCTGTTTTTT. Full variable domain (remainder filled in from reference TRBV28 and TRBJ2-2): DVKVTQSSRYLVKRTGEKVFLECVQDMDHENMFWYRQDPGLGLRLIYFSYDVKMKEKGDIPEGYSVSREKKERFSLILESASTNQTSMYLCAAMGGAGTGELFFGEGSRLTVL.

This chain connects TRBV7-9 to TRBJ2-7, with TRBD2 matching over 8 bases. The J segment lost 1 base and the V segment lost 4 bases, leaving 9 bases of the junction unmatched. There are 16 residues in the CDR3. Looked up from germline, CDR1 is SEHNR and CDR2 is FQNEAQ (reference sequence). The CDR3 DNA sequence: TGTGCCAGCAGCTCCCCCGGGACTAGAAGATCCTACGAGCAGTACTTC. It codes for CASSSPGTRRSYEQYF.